This TCR beta chain was identified during a study of T cell responses to AZD1222 COVID-19 vaccine. The study's findings and limits: Donor demographics were predominantly white British with a female majority; clonal diversity may be underestimated. Without day 14 samples, only post-peak T cell repertoires were studied. Two AZD1222 administrations were followed by greater Spike-specific TCR breadth and depth.

This CDR3 spans 13 amino acids. The trim removed 6 bases at V and 4 bases at J, leaving 5 bases unmatched. The germline V gene encodes CDR1 MNHEY and CDR2 SMNVEV (reference sequence). Repertoires were generated with immunoSEQ multiplex PCR, while TCRdb's copy carries only in-frame clones and drops some. The sample yields 140,000 to 150,000 clones, roughly 92% seen once. Worth noting for this clone: Its antigen is still unknown.

The chain uses TRBV27 and TRBJ1-2, with 7 bases that match TRBD1. The sequencing here drew on peripheral blood, taken on day 0 of AZD1222 vaccination. This receptor was identified in an adult in good health. Here the CDR3 reads CASRARGGYGYTF. Here the CDR3 DNA reads TGTGCCAGCAGAGCCAGGGGGGGCTATGGCTACACCTTC.